The 17 T cell receptor beta chains presented below share a single source sample, sequenced in a study of cytomegalovirus exposure and HLA in healthy donors. The PCR was carried out with 60 Vbeta primers and 13 Jbeta primers. Data came from immunoSEQ multiplex PCR; TCRdb stores just in-frame clones and leaves some out. The table has over 200,000 clones, about 75% seen once. Sequencing used PBMCs. The receptor source for this set is a woman aged 25 to 39 in good health and CMV-seronegative.

The chain has TRBV19 and TRBJ1-4; the match to TRBD1 covers 10 bases. CDR3 length: 14 residues. CDR1 is LNHDA and CDR2 is SQIVND in the germline V gene (reference sequence). The V and J ends lost 4 bases and 12 bases, in that order; junction bases with no gene match: 8. The CDR3 coding sequence is TGTGCCAGTAGTACGACAGGGGGCGGATTAGAACTGTTTTTT. Protein product: CASSTTGGGLELFF.

The rearrangement uses TRBV2 and TRBJ1-1; D remains unclear. With 6 bases removed from V and 1 base from J, the gap between germline ends came to 6 bases. This CDR3 has 12 residues. Per the germline V gene, CDR1 is SNHLY and CDR2 is FYNNEI. CDR3 coding DNA: TGTGCCAGCAGGAAGCCGAACACTGAAGCTTTCTTT. This gives the protein CASRKPNTEAFF.

The genes are TRBV4-1 and TRBJ1-3; D might be TRBD1 (6 bases). V was trimmed by 3 bases and J by 2 bases, leaving 11 bases between them. There are 15 residues in the CDR3. Per germline, CDR1 MGHRA and CDR2 YSYEKL. The CDR3 region has the DNA TGCGCCAGCAGCCAGGCGGACAGAACTGGAAACACCATATATTTT. It yields the protein CASSQADRTGNTIYF.

The V and J genes are TRBV21-1 and TRBJ1-2; the table's D gene call, TRBD1, was not cross checked with the DNA. TRBV21-1 is a documented pseudogene. The CDR3 is 15 residues long. The DNA for the CDR3 is TGTGCCAGCAGCAAGCTCAGGGGACATGTTTATGGCTACACCTTC. Encoded protein: CASSKLRGHVYGYTF.

This chain uses TRBV6-5 with TRBJ2-2; 9 nucleotides agree with TRBD2. The germline CDR1 and CDR2 sequences are MNHEY and SVGAGI. The junction had 6 bases not matched to a gene; V was cut back by 3 bases and J by 7 bases. The CDR3 length is 15 residues. The CDR3 sequence is CASSYSGGGGGELFF. DNA of the CDR3: TGTGCCAGCAGTTATAGCGGGGGCGGGGGCGGGGAGCTGTTTTTT.

For the CDR3, the DNA is TGCGCCAGCAGTTCCGGGACAGTGGCGCATGAGCAGTTCTTC. This encodes CASSSGTVAHEQFF. The V call is TRBV10-1, the J call TRBJ2-1; 7 bases line up with TRBD1. V gave up 5 bases and J gave up 8 bases; unmatched junction bases: 9. Germline CDR1 is WNHNN and CDR2 is SYGVQD (reference sequence). The CDR3 length is 14 residues.

Turning to this clone: One junction end disagrees with the germline gene, perhaps due to a read error. The chain combines TRBV7-9 with TRBJ2-5; the match to TRBD2 covers 14 bases. This CDR3 spans 16 amino acids. Germline-derived CDR1 and CDR2 are SEHNR and FQNEAQ (reference sequence). CDR3 coding DNA: TGTTCCAGCAGCTGGGGACTAGCGGGAGCATGGGAGGCCCAGTACTTC. Translated: CSSSWGLAGAWEAQYF.

J is TRBJ2-2 and V is TRBV4-3, with 10 bases that match TRBD1. Per the germline V gene, CDR1 is LGHNA and CDR2 is YSLEER. Germline trimming cut 0 bases from V and 6 bases from J; bases unmatched to any gene: 4. The CDR3 has 16 amino acids. In nucleotides, the CDR3 is TGCGCCAGCAGCCAAGAGTGGGACAGGGGATCCGGGGAGCTGTTTTTT. It encodes CASSQEWDRGSGELFF.

The chain joins TRBV18 to TRBJ1-3, with 9 positions matching TRBD1. The CDR3 consists of 17 residues. In germline, CDR1 is KGHSH, CDR2 LQKENI. V was clipped by 6 bases and J by 0 bases; unmatched bases: 9. CDR3 sequence (DNA): TGTGCCAGCTCCCAACAGGACAGGGGACTCTCTGGAAACACCATATATTTT. Translation gives CASSQQDRGLSGNTIYF.

V gene TRBV5-8 combines with J gene TRBJ2-3; D is possibly TRBD1 (5 bases). Germline V lookup: CDR1 SGHTS, CDR2 YDEGEE. This CDR3 is 15 amino acids long. Trimming stripped 3 bases from V and 3 bases from J, with 14 bases between. CDR3 residues: CASSSLGADTDTQYF. CDR3 DNA: TGTGCCAGCAGCTCCCTAGGGGCCGATACAGATACGCAGTATTTT.

The V call is TRBV6-6, the J call TRBJ2-5; D remains unclear. CDR1 and CDR2 (germline): MNHNY, SVGAGI (reference sequence). This CDR3 comprises 13 residues. V was pared by 6 bases and J by 3 bases, with 11 bases between. The CDR3 nucleotides are TGTGCCAGCAGCGACGGGTATAAAGAGACCCAGTACTTC. The encoded protein is CASSDGYKETQYF.

The V gene is TRBV5-4, the J gene TRBJ2-3; TRBD1 is a possible D gene (5 bases). V was cut by 4 bases and J by 0 bases, with 24 bases left in between. The CDR3 spans 19 residues. Germline assignment: CDR1 SGHNT and CDR2 YYREEE (reference sequence). The CDR3 spells CASSQARTGIFYSTDTQYF. The CDR3 region has the DNA TGTGCCAGCAGCCAAGCAAGAACAGGTATATTCTATAGCACAGATACGCAGTATTTT. Using reference TRBV5-4 and TRBJ2-3 for the parts outside the CDR3, the full variable domain is ETGVTQSPTHLIKTRGQQVTLRCSSQSGHNTVSWYQQALGQGPQFIFQYYREEENGRGNFPPRFSGLQFPNYSSELNVNALELDDSALYLCASSQARTGIFYSTDTQYFGPGTRLTVL.

The chain uses TRBV5-1 and TRBJ2-1, with 11 positions matching TRBD2. The germline gives CDR1 SGHRS, CDR2 YFSETQ. J was trimmed by 0 bases and V by 4 bases; bases with no gene match: 6. The CDR3 is made up of 17 amino acids. CDR3 sequence: CASSKGLAVSSYNEQFF. As DNA, the CDR3 is TGCGCCAGCAGCAAGGGACTAGCGGTAAGCTCCTACAATGAGCAGTTCTTC.

This clone was seen more than once but under ten times. Other DNA sequences in the sample encode the same CDR3. The chain carries TRBV19 and TRBJ1-1; possible D gene TRBD1, 5 bases. This CDR3 is 13 amino acids long. Germline-derived CDR1 and CDR2 are LNHDA and SQIVND (reference sequence). Between the trimmed V and J ends, which lost 3 bases and 3 bases, there was a span of 8 bases. Written as DNA, the CDR3 is TGTGCCAGTAGTATTGGCAGGGACACTGAAGCTTTCTTT. This encodes CASSIGRDTEAFF. The complete variable domain, with remaining parts taken from reference TRBV19 and TRBJ1-1, reads DGGITQSPKYLFRKEGQNVTLSCEQNLNHDAMYWYRQDPGQGLRLIYYSQIVNDFQKGDIAEGYSVSREKKESFPLTVTSAQKNPTAFYLCASSIGRDTEAFFGQGTRLTVV.

The chain uses TRBV10-1 and TRBJ2-7; no clear D. Trimming took off 0 bases at V and 6 bases at J, with 12 bases between the two ends. The CDR3 runs to 14 residues. Germline-derived CDR1 and CDR2 are WNHNN and SYGVQD (reference sequence). The CDR3 loop reads CASSESILPAEQYF. CDR3 bases: TGCGCCAGCAGTGAGTCCATTCTACCCGCCGAGCAGTACTTC.

V is TRBV4-1 and J is TRBJ2-1; 7 bases are shared with TRBD2. V lost 1 base to trimming and J lost 7 bases; unmatched junction nucleotides: 10. Germline assignment: CDR1 MGHRA and CDR2 YSYEKL. The CDR3 totals 16 residues. The CDR3 region is CASSQVLASGRNEQFF. Written as DNA, the CDR3 is TGCGCCAGCAGCCAAGTTCTGGCTAGCGGAAGAAATGAGCAGTTCTTC.

This chain connects TRBV7-3 to TRBJ2-1; D possibly corresponds to TRBD2 (6 bases). In germline, CDR1 is SGHTA, CDR2 FQGTGA. Trimming removed 4 bases at V and 7 bases at J, with 14 bases between. This CDR3 contains 14 residues. CDR3 bases: TGTGCCAGCAGCTCCCAGGGACTTTCAAATGAGCAGTTCTTC. It translates to CASSSQGLSNEQFF.